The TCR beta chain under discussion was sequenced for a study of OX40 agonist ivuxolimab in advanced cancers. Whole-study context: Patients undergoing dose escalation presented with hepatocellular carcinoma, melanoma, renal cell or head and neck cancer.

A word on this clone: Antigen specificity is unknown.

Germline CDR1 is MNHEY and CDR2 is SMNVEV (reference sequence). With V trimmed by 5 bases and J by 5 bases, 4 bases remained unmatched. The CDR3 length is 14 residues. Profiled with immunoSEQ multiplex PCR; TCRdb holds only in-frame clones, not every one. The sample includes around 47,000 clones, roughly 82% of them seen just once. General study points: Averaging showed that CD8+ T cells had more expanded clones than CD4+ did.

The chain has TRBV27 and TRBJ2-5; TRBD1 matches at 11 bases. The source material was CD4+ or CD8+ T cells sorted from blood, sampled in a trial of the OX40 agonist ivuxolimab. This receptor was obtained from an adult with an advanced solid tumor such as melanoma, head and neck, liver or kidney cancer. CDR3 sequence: CASSRTGGLETQYF. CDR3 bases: TGTGCCAGCAGTCGGACAGGGGGCTTGGAGACCCAGTACTTC.